This is a list of T cell receptor beta chains from one sample in a study of early T cells in non-severe SARS-CoV-2 infection. TCRdb reprocessed the 5' RACE reads with MiXCR, giving one entry per CDR3 protein. The sample yields roughly 56,000 distinct CDR3 sequences, roughly 13% seen once. Sequencing was done on a sample of whole blood. The receptors stem from an adult who was a healthcare worker with PCR-confirmed SARS-CoV-2 infection or an uninfected control (not recorded which). CDR3s include the opening cysteine and the closing phenylalanine or tryptophan. Each record gives: clone size, J gene, V gene, D gene, CDR3 protein, CDR3 DNA. A D gene is named only where the DNA matches it firmly. Expanded clones get a size class; other rows say once, few or many, or leave the size out.

clone_size: NA
j_call: TRBJ2-6
v_call: TRBV7-2
d_call: NA
cdr3_aa: CASSPNPGTGANVLTF
cdr3_nt: TGTGCCAGCAGCCCAAATCCTGGGACTGGGGCCAACGTCCTGACTTTC

clone_size: NA
j_call: TRBJ1-5
v_call: TRBV7-2
d_call: NA
cdr3_aa: CASSLAHNQPQHF
cdr3_nt: TGTGCCAGCAGCTTAGCTCACAATCAGCCCCAGCATTTT

clone_size: many
j_call: TRBJ1-1
v_call: TRBV6-1
d_call: NA
cdr3_aa: CASPPREGSNTEAFF
cdr3_nt: TGTGCCAGCCCCCCAAGGGAGGGATCGAACACTGAAGCTTTCTTT

clone_size: NA
j_call: TRBJ2-5
v_call: TRBV30
d_call: NA
cdr3_aa: CAWSVGLGHPQETQYF
cdr3_nt: TGTGCCTGGAGTGTTGGGTTGGGACACCCCCAAGAGACCCAGTACTTC

clone_size: NA
j_call: TRBJ1-5
v_call: TRBV28
d_call: TRBD1
cdr3_aa: CASSSDRGLQPQHF
cdr3_nt: TGTGCCAGCAGTTCGGACAGGGGGCTTCAGCCCCAGCATTTT

clone_size: NA
j_call: TRBJ1-4
v_call: TRBV10-2
d_call: TRBD1
cdr3_aa: CASSETGTANEKLFF
cdr3_nt: TGCGCCAGCAGTGAGACCGGGACAGCTAATGAAAAACTGTTTTTT

clone_size: NA
j_call: TRBJ2-1
v_call: TRBV5-1
d_call: NA
cdr3_aa: CASSFPERRGSYNEQFF
cdr3_nt: TGCGCCAGCAGCTTCCCCGAACGGAGGGGCTCCTACAATGAGCAGTTCTTC

clone_size: NA
j_call: TRBJ2-5
v_call: TRBV7-3
d_call: TRBD2
cdr3_aa: CASSRSGGPQETQYF
cdr3_nt: TGTGCCAGCAGCCGGAGCGGGGGGCCCCAAGAGACCCAGTACTTC

clone_size: NA
j_call: TRBJ1-1
v_call: TRBV12-3/TRBV12-4
d_call: TRBD1
cdr3_aa: CASSTTGGLEAFF
cdr3_nt: TGTGCCAGCAGCACGACAGGGGGTCTTGAAGCTTTCTTT

clone_size: NA
j_call: TRBJ2-1
v_call: TRBV29-1
d_call: TRBD2
cdr3_aa: CSGHWGGISWFF
cdr3_nt: TGCAGCGGCCATTGGGGGGGTATAAGTTGGTTCTTC

clone_size: NA
j_call: TRBJ2-3
v_call: TRBV3-1
d_call: TRBD2
cdr3_aa: CASSQDAGVDTQYF
cdr3_nt: TGTGCCAGCAGCCAAGACGCGGGGGTCGATACGCAGTATTTT

clone_size: many
j_call: TRBJ2-7
v_call: TRBV7-9
d_call: NA
cdr3_aa: CASSLDPWEQYF
cdr3_nt: TGTGCCAGCAGCTTAGATCCGTGGGAGCAGTACTTC

clone_size: few
j_call: TRBJ2-7
v_call: TRBV29-1
d_call: NA
cdr3_aa: CSVAGAGEQYF
cdr3_nt: TGCAGCGTTGCAGGTGCCGGCGAGCAGTACTTC

clone_size: few
j_call: TRBJ1-2
v_call: TRBV7-8
d_call: NA
cdr3_aa: CASSPTQGNYGYTF
cdr3_nt: TGTGCCAGCAGCCCGACCCAGGGGAACTATGGCTACACCTTC

clone_size: NA
j_call: TRBJ1-5
v_call: TRBV6-5
d_call: NA
cdr3_aa: CASKQGTSQPQHF
cdr3_nt: TGTGCCAGCAAACAGGGTACAAGTCAGCCCCAGCATTTT

clone_size: few
j_call: TRBJ2-1
v_call: TRBV4-1
d_call: TRBD2
cdr3_aa: CASSHLAGVIYNEQFF
cdr3_nt: TGCGCCAGCAGCCACCTAGCGGGGGTGATATACAATGAGCAGTTCTTC

clone_size: many
j_call: TRBJ2-3
v_call: TRBV7-3
d_call: TRBD2
cdr3_aa: CASSRAGGTDTQYF
cdr3_nt: TGTGCCAGCAGTCGCGCGGGAGGCACAGATACGCAGTATTTT

clone_size: many
j_call: TRBJ2-5
v_call: TRBV5-6
d_call: NA
cdr3_aa: CASSLVGETQYF
cdr3_nt: TGTGCCAGCAGCCTCGTGGGAGAGACCCAGTACTTC

clone_size: few
j_call: TRBJ2-5
v_call: TRBV7-9
d_call: NA
cdr3_aa: CASSKDGTAGETQYF
cdr3_nt: TGTGCCAGCAGCAAGGACGGGACGGCGGGGGAGACCCAGTACTTC

clone_size: NA
j_call: TRBJ1-2
v_call: TRBV6-5
d_call: TRBD1
cdr3_aa: CASSYGTGSNYGYTF
cdr3_nt: TGTGCCAGCAGTTACGGGACAGGGTCTAACTATGGCTACACCTTC

clone_size: few
j_call: TRBJ1-1
v_call: TRBV28
d_call: NA
cdr3_aa: CASNPPGRFMEAFF
cdr3_nt: TGTGCCAGCAACCCACCGGGCCGGTTTATGGAAGCTTTCTTT

clone_size: few
j_call: TRBJ2-5
v_call: TRBV2
d_call: NA
cdr3_aa: CASSERISQETQYF
cdr3_nt: TGTGCCAGCAGTGAAAGAATCTCCCAAGAGACCCAGTACTTC

clone_size: many
j_call: TRBJ2-2
v_call: TRBV29-1
d_call: NA
cdr3_aa: CSVEEAANTGELFF
cdr3_nt: TGCAGCGTTGAAGAAGCGGCGAACACCGGGGAGCTGTTTTTT

clone_size: NA
j_call: TRBJ2-1
v_call: TRBV20-1
d_call: NA
cdr3_aa: CSARSPRGVWNEQFF
cdr3_nt: TGCAGTGCTAGGTCACCCAGGGGAGTGTGGAATGAGCAGTTCTTC

clone_size: NA
j_call: TRBJ1-5
v_call: TRBV12-3/TRBV12-4
d_call: NA
cdr3_aa: CASSSGIAQHF
cdr3_nt: TGTGCCAGCAGCTCAGGGATAGCCCAGCATTTT

clone_size: NA
j_call: TRBJ1-2
v_call: TRBV29-1
d_call: NA
cdr3_aa: CSVERGTSGYTF
cdr3_nt: TGCAGCGTTGAAAGGGGGACCTCTGGCTACACCTTC

clone_size: few
j_call: TRBJ2-1
v_call: TRBV20-1
d_call: TRBD1
cdr3_aa: CSARDLTGKVNEQFF
cdr3_nt: TGCAGTGCTAGAGATCTGACAGGGAAAGTCAATGAGCAGTTCTTC

clone_size: many
j_call: TRBJ2-5
v_call: TRBV19
d_call: NA
cdr3_aa: CASSRQVKETQYF
cdr3_nt: TGTGCCAGTAGCCGACAGGTTAAAGAGACCCAGTACTTC

clone_size: many
j_call: TRBJ2-2
v_call: TRBV5-1
d_call: TRBD1
cdr3_aa: CASGPGQRDTGELFF
cdr3_nt: TGCGCCAGCGGACCGGGACAGAGAGACACCGGGGAGCTGTTTTTT

clone_size: NA
j_call: TRBJ2-4
v_call: TRBV12-3/TRBV12-4
d_call: NA
cdr3_aa: CASSLGGSSDIQYF
cdr3_nt: TGTGCCAGCAGTTTAGGGGGCTCCTCGGACATTCAGTACTTC

clone_size: NA
j_call: TRBJ2-7
v_call: TRBV27
d_call: NA
cdr3_aa: CASSWTVSYEQYF
cdr3_nt: TGTGCCAGCAGTTGGACAGTATCCTACGAGCAGTACTTC

clone_size: few
j_call: TRBJ2-1
v_call: TRBV7-9
d_call: NA
cdr3_aa: CASSLYREGTHEQFF
cdr3_nt: TGTGCCAGCAGCTTATATCGGGAAGGAACACATGAGCAGTTCTTC

clone_size: many
j_call: TRBJ2-1
v_call: TRBV12-2
d_call: NA
cdr3_aa: CASRLNGTGNEQFF
cdr3_nt: TGTGCAAGTCGCTTGAATGGGACAGGGAATGAGCAGTTCTTC

clone_size: NA
j_call: TRBJ2-3
v_call: TRBV11-2
d_call: NA
cdr3_aa: CASSLAGSLTDTQYF
cdr3_nt: TGTGCCAGCAGCTTAGCCGGTAGCCTCACAGATACGCAGTATTTT

clone_size: NA
j_call: TRBJ1-4
v_call: TRBV9
d_call: TRBD1
cdr3_aa: CASSGDRAATNEKLLF
cdr3_nt: TGTGCCAGCAGCGGCGACAGGGCTGCAACTAATGAAAAACTGCTTTTT

clone_size: few
j_call: TRBJ2-1
v_call: TRBV29-1
d_call: NA
cdr3_aa: CSVEVARDFPNEQFF
cdr3_nt: TGCAGCGTTGAAGTGGCCCGGGATTTTCCCAATGAGCAGTTCTTC

clone_size: few
j_call: TRBJ1-2
v_call: TRBV5-1
d_call: TRBD1
cdr3_aa: CASSPIGTGQSGYTF
cdr3_nt: TGCGCCAGCTCCCCCATTGGGACAGGGCAAAGTGGCTACACCTTC

clone_size: few
j_call: TRBJ2-1
v_call: TRBV4-3
d_call: NA
cdr3_aa: CASSQDRGGVEQFF
cdr3_nt: TGCGCCAGCAGCCAAGATCGGGGTGGGGTTGAGCAGTTCTTC

clone_size: NA
j_call: TRBJ2-1
v_call: TRBV7-9
d_call: TRBD2
cdr3_aa: CASSYTSGFLNEQFF
cdr3_nt: TGTGCCAGCAGCTATACTAGCGGGTTTTTGAATGAGCAGTTCTTC

clone_size: few
j_call: TRBJ1-6
v_call: TRBV28
d_call: NA
cdr3_aa: CASNPGVGASPYSPLHF
cdr3_nt: TGTGCCAGCAACCCCGGGGTAGGGGCGAGCCCCTATTCACCCCTCCACTTT

clone_size: many
j_call: TRBJ1-1
v_call: TRBV18
d_call: NA
cdr3_aa: CASSPRPDTEAFF
cdr3_nt: TGTGCCAGCTCCCCCAGACCGGACACTGAAGCTTTCTTT

clone_size: once
j_call: TRBJ2-3
v_call: TRBV7-2
d_call: TRBD2
cdr3_aa: CASRFTGGRSDTQYF
cdr3_nt: TGTGCCAGCAGATTTACCGGGGGGAGGTCAGATACGCAGTATTTT

clone_size: NA
j_call: TRBJ1-6
v_call: TRBV6-1
d_call: TRBD1
cdr3_aa: CASVFDRDTPLHF
cdr3_nt: TGTGCCAGCGTTTTCGACAGGGACACACCCCTCCACTTT

clone_size: few
j_call: TRBJ2-1
v_call: TRBV11-2
d_call: NA
cdr3_aa: CASSLAFGGDYNEQFF
cdr3_nt: TGTGCCAGCAGCTTAGCGTTCGGCGGGGACTACAATGAGCAGTTCTTC

clone_size: many
j_call: TRBJ2-7
v_call: TRBV20-1
d_call: TRBD1
cdr3_aa: CSATDRDRASYEQYF
cdr3_nt: TGCAGTGCTACCGACAGGGACAGGGCATCCTACGAGCAGTACTTC

clone_size: many
j_call: TRBJ2-5
v_call: TRBV19
d_call: TRBD1
cdr3_aa: CASSRGQGPQETQYF
cdr3_nt: TGTGCCAGTAGTAGAGGACAGGGACCACAAGAGACCCAGTACTTC

clone_size: NA
j_call: TRBJ2-7
v_call: TRBV15
d_call: NA
cdr3_aa: CATSRDIGYEQYF
cdr3_nt: TGTGCCACCAGCAGAGATATAGGGTACGAGCAGTACTTC

clone_size: NA
j_call: TRBJ2-3
v_call: TRBV28
d_call: NA
cdr3_aa: CASSLYRAGTPSGAVYTQYF
cdr3_nt: TGTGCCAGCAGTTTATACCGGGCCGGGACCCCCTCCGGAGCAGTCTATACGCAGTATTTT

clone_size: many
j_call: TRBJ2-7
v_call: TRBV2
d_call: TRBD2
cdr3_aa: CASSDLGGSSYEQYF
cdr3_nt: TGTGCCAGCAGTGATCTGGGCGGGAGCTCCTACGAGCAGTACTTC

clone_size: NA
j_call: TRBJ1-1
v_call: TRBV21-1
d_call: NA
cdr3_aa: CASSKGGGTEAFF
cdr3_nt: TGTGCCAGCAGCAAAGGAGGGGGCACTGAAGCTTTCTTT

clone_size: NA
j_call: TRBJ1-1
v_call: TRBV7-2
d_call: NA
cdr3_aa: CASSLRGGMNTEAFF
cdr3_nt: TGTGCCAGCAGCTTAAGGGGGGGGATGAACACTGAAGCTTTCTTT

clone_size: few
j_call: TRBJ1-2
v_call: TRBV28
d_call: TRBD1
cdr3_aa: CASSLTGGLNGYTF
cdr3_nt: TGTGCCAGCAGTTTGACAGGGGGCCTTAATGGCTACACCTTC

clone_size: few
j_call: TRBJ2-3
v_call: TRBV30
d_call: NA
cdr3_aa: CAWYSTDTQYF
cdr3_nt: TGTGCCTGGTATAGCACAGATACGCAGTATTTT

clone_size: few
j_call: TRBJ2-5
v_call: TRBV4-2
d_call: TRBD2
cdr3_aa: CASSQARGEQETQYF
cdr3_nt: TGTGCCAGCAGCCAAGCCCGGGGGGAACAAGAGACCCAGTACTTC

clone_size: few
j_call: TRBJ2-1
v_call: TRBV7-3
d_call: TRBD2
cdr3_aa: CASSLMPKLAGRTHEQFF
cdr3_nt: TGTGCCAGCAGCTTAATGCCCAAACTAGCCGGGAGGACGCATGAGCAGTTCTTC

clone_size: NA
j_call: TRBJ1-1
v_call: TRBV29-1
d_call: NA
cdr3_aa: CSVGTATEAFF
cdr3_nt: TGCAGCGTTGGGACAGCCACTGAAGCTTTCTTT